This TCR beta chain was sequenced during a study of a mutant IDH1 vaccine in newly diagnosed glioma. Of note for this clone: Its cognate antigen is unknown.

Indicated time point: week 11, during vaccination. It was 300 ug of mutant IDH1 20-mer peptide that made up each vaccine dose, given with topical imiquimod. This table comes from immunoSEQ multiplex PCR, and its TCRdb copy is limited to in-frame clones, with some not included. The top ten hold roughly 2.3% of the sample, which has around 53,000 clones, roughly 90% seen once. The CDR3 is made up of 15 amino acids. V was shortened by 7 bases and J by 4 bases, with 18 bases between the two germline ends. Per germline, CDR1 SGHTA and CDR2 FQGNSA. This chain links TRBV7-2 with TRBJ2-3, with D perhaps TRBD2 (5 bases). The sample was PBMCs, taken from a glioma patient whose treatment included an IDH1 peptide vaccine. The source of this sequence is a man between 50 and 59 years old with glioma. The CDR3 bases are TGTGCCAGCACCCTTATAGCGCGCAGCGCAGATACGCAGTATTTT. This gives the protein CASTLIARSADTQYF.